This TCR beta chain was recovered during a study of molecular identifiers for immune sequencing clone quantification. For the study at large: Replicate RNA from approximately 20,000 or 98,000 naive CD8 T cells formed five aliquots; four were sequenced.

This clonotype qualifies as medium-sized (0.01 to 0.1%). Antigen unknown. One entry per CDR3 protein, called by TCRdb with MiXCR from the PCR reads. The sample gives around 65,000 distinct CDR3 sequences, around 20% of which show up once; approximately 1.5% is in the top ten. A CD8+CD4-CCR7+CD45RA+ phenotype served as the sorting definition for naive CD8 T cells. General study points: Single-cell amounts of spiked Jurkat TCR RNA were reportedly detectable among roughly 950,000 naive cells.

Trimming removed 1 base at V and 0 bases at J, with 14 bases between. Germline V gene data show CDR1 as DFQATT and CDR2 as SNEGSKA (reference sequence). This CDR3 contains 16 residues. The sequenced sample consisted of naive CD8+ T cells from blood, with Jurkat cell RNA spiked in. As for subset: FACS-sorted CD8+CD4-CCR7+CD45RA+ naive T cells. The rearrangement joins TRBV20-1 to TRBJ2-3; D remains ambiguous. The receptor's source is a human donor in good health. Some libraries in this study had Jurkat cell RNA spiked in. The DNA of the CDR3 is TGCAGTGCTAGAGGCTTTGACCCCTCTAGCACAGATACGCAGTATTTT. It yields the protein CSARGFDPSSTDTQYF.